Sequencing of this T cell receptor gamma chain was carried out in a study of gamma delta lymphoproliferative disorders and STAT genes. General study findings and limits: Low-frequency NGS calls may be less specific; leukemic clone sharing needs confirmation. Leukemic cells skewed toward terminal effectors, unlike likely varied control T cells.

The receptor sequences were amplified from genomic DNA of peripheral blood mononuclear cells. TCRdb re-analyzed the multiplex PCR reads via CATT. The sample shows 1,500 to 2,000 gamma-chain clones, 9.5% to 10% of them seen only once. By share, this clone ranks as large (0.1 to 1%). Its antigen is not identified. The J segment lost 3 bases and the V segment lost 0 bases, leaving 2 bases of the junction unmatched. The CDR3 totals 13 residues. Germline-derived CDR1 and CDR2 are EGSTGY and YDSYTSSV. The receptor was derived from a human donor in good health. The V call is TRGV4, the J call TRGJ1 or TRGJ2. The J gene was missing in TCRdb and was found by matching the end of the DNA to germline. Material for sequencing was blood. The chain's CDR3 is CATWDGAYYKKLF. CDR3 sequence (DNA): TGTGCCACCTGGGATGGGGCTTATTATAAGAAACTCTTT.